This TCR beta chain originates from a study of T cells after posttransplantation cyclophosphamide. General study findings and limits: Later post-transplant blood repertoires were often dominated by donor CD8+ memory clones. After PTCy, TRB diversity resembled that of CNI/methotrexate controls.

Profiling relied on immunoSEQ multiplex PCR, and the TCRdb table lists in-frame clones only, not all of them. The profile covers around 43,000 clones, with about 91% appearing a single time and 3% to 3.5% taken by the ten largest. This CDR3 has 13 residues. In germline, CDR1 is MDHEN, CDR2 SYDVKM. V dropped 10 bases and J dropped 4 bases, with 14 bases sitting between them. With regard to this clone: Its antigen remains unidentified.

The sequence was collected from a woman aged 50 to 65 in good health and a related stem cell transplant donor. The chain has TRBV28 and TRBJ2-1; TRBD2 is a possible D gene (5 bases). Sequencing was performed on PBMCs. The CDR3 loop is CATGGTFYNEQFF. Here the CDR3 DNA reads TGTGCCACAGGAGGAACATTTTACAATGAGCAGTTCTTC.